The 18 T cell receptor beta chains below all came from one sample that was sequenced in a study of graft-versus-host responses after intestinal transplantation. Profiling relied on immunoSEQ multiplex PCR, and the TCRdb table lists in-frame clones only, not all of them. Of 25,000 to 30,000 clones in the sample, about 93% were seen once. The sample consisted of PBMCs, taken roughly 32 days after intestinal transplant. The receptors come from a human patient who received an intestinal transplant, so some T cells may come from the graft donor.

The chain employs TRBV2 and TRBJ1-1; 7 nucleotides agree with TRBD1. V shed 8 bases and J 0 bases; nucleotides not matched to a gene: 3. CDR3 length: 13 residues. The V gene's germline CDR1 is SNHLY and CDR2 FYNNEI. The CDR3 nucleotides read TGTGCCAGCCGGGACAGCTTGAACACTGAAGCTTTCTTT. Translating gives CASRDSLNTEAFF.

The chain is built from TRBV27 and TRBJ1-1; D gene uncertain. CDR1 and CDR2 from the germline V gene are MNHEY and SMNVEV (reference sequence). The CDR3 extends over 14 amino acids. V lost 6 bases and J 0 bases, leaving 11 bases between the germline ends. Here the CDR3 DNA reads TGTGCCAGCAGGCCCGGTGGGATGAACACTGAAGCTTTCTTT. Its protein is CASRPGGMNTEAFF.

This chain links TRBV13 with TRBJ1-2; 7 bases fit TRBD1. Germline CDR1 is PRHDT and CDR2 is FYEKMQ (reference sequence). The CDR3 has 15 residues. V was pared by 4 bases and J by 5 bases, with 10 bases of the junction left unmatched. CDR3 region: CASSSQPGQRYGYTF. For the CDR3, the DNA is TGTGCCAGCAGCTCCCAGCCGGGACAGAGGTATGGCTACACCTTC.

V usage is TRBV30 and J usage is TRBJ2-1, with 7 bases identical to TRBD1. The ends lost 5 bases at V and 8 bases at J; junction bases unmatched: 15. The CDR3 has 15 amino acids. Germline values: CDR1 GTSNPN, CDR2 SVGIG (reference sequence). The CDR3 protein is CAWADRQRQGDEQFF. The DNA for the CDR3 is TGTGCCTGGGCCGACCGGCAGAGACAGGGTGATGAGCAGTTCTTC.

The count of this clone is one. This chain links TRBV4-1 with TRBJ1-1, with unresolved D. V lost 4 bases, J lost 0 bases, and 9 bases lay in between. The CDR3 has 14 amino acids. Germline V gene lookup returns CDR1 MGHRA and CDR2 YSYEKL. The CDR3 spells CASSPRGMNTEAFF. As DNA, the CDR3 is TGCGCCAGCAGCCCCCGGGGTATGAACACTGAAGCTTTCTTT.

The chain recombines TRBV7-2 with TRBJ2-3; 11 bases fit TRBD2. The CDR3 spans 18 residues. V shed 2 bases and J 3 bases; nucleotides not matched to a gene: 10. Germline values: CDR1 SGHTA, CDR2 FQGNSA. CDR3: CASSLKFSGGAETDTQYF. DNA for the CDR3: TGTGCCAGCAGCTTAAAATTTAGCGGGGGGGCTGAGACAGATACGCAGTATTTT. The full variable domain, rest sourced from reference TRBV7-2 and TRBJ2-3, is GAGVSQSPSNKVTEKGKDVELRCDPISGHTALYWYRQSLGQGLEFLIYFQGNSAPDKSGLPSDRFSAERTGGSVSTLTIQRTQQEDSAVYLCASSLKFSGGAETDTQYFGPGTRLTVL.

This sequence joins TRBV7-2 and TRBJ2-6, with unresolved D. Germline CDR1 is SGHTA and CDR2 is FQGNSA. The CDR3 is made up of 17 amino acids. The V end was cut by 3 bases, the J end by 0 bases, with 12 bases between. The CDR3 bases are TGTGCCAGCAGCTTTGGATTCCTGAGCTCTGGGGCCAACGTCCTGACTTTC. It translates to CASSFGFLSSGANVLTF.

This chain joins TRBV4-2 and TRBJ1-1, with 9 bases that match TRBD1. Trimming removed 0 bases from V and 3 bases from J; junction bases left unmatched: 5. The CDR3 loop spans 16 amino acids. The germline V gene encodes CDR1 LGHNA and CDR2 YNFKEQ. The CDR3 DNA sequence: TGTGCCAGCAGCCAAGAAAACAGGGGGCGCGACACTGAAGCTTTCTTT. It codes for CASSQENRGRDTEAFF.

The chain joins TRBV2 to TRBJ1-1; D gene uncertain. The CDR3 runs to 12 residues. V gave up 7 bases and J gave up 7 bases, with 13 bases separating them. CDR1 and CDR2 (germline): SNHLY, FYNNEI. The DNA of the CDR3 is TGTGCCAGCAATGGGCAAGCCTTTGAAGCTTTCTTT. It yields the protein CASNGQAFEAFF. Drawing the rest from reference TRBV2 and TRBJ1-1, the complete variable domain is EPEVTQTPSHQVTQMGQEVILRCVPISNHLYFYWYRQILGQKVEFLVSFYNNEISEKSEIFDDQFSVERPDGSNFTLKIRSTKLEDSAMYFCASNGQAFEAFFGQGTRLTVV.

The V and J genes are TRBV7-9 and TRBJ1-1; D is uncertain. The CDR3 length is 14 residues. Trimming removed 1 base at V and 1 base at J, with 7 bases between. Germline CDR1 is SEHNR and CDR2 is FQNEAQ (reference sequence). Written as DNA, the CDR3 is TGTGCCAGCAGCTTAGGCGGCGCGAACACTGAAGCTTTCTTT. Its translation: CASSLGGANTEAFF.

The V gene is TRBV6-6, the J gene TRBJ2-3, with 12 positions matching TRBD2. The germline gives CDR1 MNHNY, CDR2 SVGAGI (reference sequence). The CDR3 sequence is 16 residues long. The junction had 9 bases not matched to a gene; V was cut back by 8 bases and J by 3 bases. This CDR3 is CASCGPLAGGTDTQYF. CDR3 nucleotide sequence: TGTGCCAGCTGTGGACCCCTAGCGGGAGGGACAGATACGCAGTATTTT.

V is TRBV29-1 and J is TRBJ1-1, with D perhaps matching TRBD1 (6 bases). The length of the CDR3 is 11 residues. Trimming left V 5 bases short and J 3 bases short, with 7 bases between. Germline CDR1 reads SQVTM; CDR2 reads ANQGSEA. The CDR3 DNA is TGCAGCGTTAAGGGGGACACTGAAGCTTTCTTT. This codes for CSVKGDTEAFF.

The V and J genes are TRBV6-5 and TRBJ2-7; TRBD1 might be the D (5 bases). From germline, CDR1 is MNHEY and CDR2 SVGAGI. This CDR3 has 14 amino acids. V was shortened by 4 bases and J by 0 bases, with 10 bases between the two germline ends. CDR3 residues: CASSLGHNSYEQYF. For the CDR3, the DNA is TGTGCCAGCAGTTTAGGACACAACTCCTACGAGCAGTACTTC.

The CDR3 reads CASNLGQVYSYEQYF. The CDR3 DNA reads TGTGCCAGCAACCTTGGACAGGTCTACTCCTACGAGCAGTACTTC. The chain uses TRBV2 and TRBJ2-7, with 7 bases that match TRBD1. With 7 bases clipped from V and 0 bases from J, the junction kept 9 bases outside the gene matches. From germline, CDR1 is SNHLY and CDR2 FYNNEI. This CDR3 region has 15 residues.

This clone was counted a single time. The CDR3: CASSLTRTAIYEQYF. The CDR3 coding sequence is TGTGCCAGCAGCTTAACCAGGACAGCGATATACGAGCAGTACTTC. The V call is TRBV11-1, the J call TRBJ2-7; D may be TRBD1 (6 bases). There are 15 residues in the CDR3. With 2 bases removed from V and 4 bases from J, the gap between germline ends came to 15 bases. CDR1 is SGHAT, CDR2 FQDESV, per germline (reference sequence).

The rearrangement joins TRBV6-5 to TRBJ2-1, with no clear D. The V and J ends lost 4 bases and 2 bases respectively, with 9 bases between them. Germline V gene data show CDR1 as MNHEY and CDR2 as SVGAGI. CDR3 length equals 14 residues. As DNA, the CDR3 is TGTGCCAGCAGTTGGAGTTTCGCCTACAATGAGCAGTTCTTC. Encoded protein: CASSWSFAYNEQFF.

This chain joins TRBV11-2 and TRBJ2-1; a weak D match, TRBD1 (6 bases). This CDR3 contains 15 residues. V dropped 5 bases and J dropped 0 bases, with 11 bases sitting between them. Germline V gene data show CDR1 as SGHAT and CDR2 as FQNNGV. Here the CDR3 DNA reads TGTGCCAGCAGCATCACAGGGAGCTCCTACAATGAGCAGTTCTTC. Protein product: CASSITGSSYNEQFF.

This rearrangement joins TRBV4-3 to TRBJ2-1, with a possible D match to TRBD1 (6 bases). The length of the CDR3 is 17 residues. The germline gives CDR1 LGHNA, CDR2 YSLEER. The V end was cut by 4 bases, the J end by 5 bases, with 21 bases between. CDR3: CASSPGAGEGGDNEQFF. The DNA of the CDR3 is TGCGCCAGCAGCCCAGGGGCAGGGGAAGGTGGGGACAATGAGCAGTTCTTC.